The sequence of this TCR beta chain was determined in a study of CD8 T cells in Susac syndrome. TCR beta sequencing covered blood CD8+ and CD4+ T cells. Trimming removed 6 bases at V and 4 bases at J, with 16 bases between. The CDR3 extends over 14 amino acids. The germline CDR1 and CDR2 sequences are DFQATT and SNEGSKA (reference sequence). Random hexamers were used to reverse transcribe the RNA input (roughly 0.5 to 1 ug). TCRdb fed the immunoSEQ multiplex PCR reads into MiXCR, producing one record per CDR3 protein. The table has a few hundred thousand distinct CDR3 sequences, 95% seen once. This sequence originates from a human donor with multiple sclerosis. The source material was CD4+ T cells from PBMCs. This chain connects TRBV20-1 to TRBJ2-4, with no clear D. This CDR3 reads CSAPFERQKNIQYF. The CDR3 DNA reads as TGCAGTGCCCCCTTCGAGCGCCAGAAAAACATTCAGTACTTC.